Each of the 25 T cell receptor beta chains below was sequenced from the same sample in a study of T cells in Graves' hyperthyroidism and ophthalmopathy. Amplification of TCR beta CDR3 regions used RNA as the template. TCR CDR3 regions were first amplified by RT-PCR with HTBI primers. TCRdb itself ran the multiplex PCR reads through MiXCR, one entry per CDR3 protein. The sample contains approximately 600,000 distinct CDR3 sequences, roughly 17% of which appear only once. Sample: blood. The receptors were sampled from a woman aged 30 to 39 with Graves' hyperthyroidism.

The chain joins TRBV9 to TRBJ1-2, with D perhaps TRBD1 (6 bases). The CDR3 spans 14 residues. Germline V gene sequence: CDR1 SGDLS, CDR2 YYNGEE. The ends were cut back, 0 bases at V and 6 bases at J, with 12 bases in the middle. CDR3: CASSVGRAGDGYTF. The DNA of the CDR3 is TGTGCCAGCAGCGTAGGAAGGGCAGGGGATGGCTACACCTTC.

In this sample, this clonotype turned up a few times. CDR3 residues: CSVEGAGSTDTQYF. CDR3 sequence (DNA): TGCAGCGTTGAAGGGGCGGGAAGCACAGATACGCAGTATTTT. The genes are TRBV29-1 and TRBJ2-3, with D maybe TRBD2 (6 bases). The V end lost 1 base, the J end lost 0 bases, and 8 bases lay between the germline ends. The V gene's germline CDR1 is SQVTM and CDR2 ANQGSEA. The CDR3 covers 14 residues.

This clonotype occurred a few times. This sequence joins TRBV19 and TRBJ2-1; 8 nucleotides line up with TRBD2. CDR1 and CDR2 from the germline V gene are LNHDA and SQIVND (reference sequence). The CDR3 covers 14 residues. The ends lost 5 bases at V and 8 bases at J; junction bases unmatched: 8. The CDR3 DNA sequence: TGTGCCAGTAGTGTCAGCGGGAGTCTTCATGAGCAGTTCTTC. It encodes CASSVSGSLHEQFF.

This clonotype was found a few times. V gene TRBV2 combines with J gene TRBJ1-4; D gene uncertain. There are 12 residues in the CDR3. Per the germline V gene, CDR1 is SNHLY and CDR2 is FYNNEI. With 7 bases removed from V and 7 bases from J, the gap between germline ends came to 10 bases. CDR3 loop: CASTWLAEKLFF. In nucleotides, the CDR3 is TGTGCCAGCACCTGGTTGGCTGAAAAACTGTTTTTT.

The chain recombines TRBV5-6 with TRBJ2-7; 11 nucleotides match TRBD2. V was pared by 4 bases and J by 3 bases, with 18 bases of the junction left unmatched. Germline V gives CDR1 SGHDT, CDR2 YYEEEE. This CDR3 has 19 amino acids. The CDR3 is CASSPTVPTSGRWYYEQYF. The CDR3 DNA reads as TGTGCCAGCAGCCCCACGGTCCCTACTAGCGGGAGATGGTACTACGAGCAGTACTTC.

This chain uses TRBV28 with TRBJ2-2, with 14 bases lining up with TRBD2. This CDR3 is built from 14 residues. Germline CDR1 is MDHEN and CDR2 is SYDVKM. The V and J ends lost 7 bases and 10 bases, in that order; junction bases with no gene match: 5. CDR3 coding DNA: TGTGCCAGCAAACCGGGACTAGCGGGAGAGGAGCTGTTTTTT. It is translated as CASKPGLAGEELFF. Looking up the rest from reference TRBV28 and TRBJ2-2 gives the full variable domain: DVKVTQSSRYLVKRTGEKVFLECVQDMDHENMFWYRQDPGLGLRLIYFSYDVKMKEKGDIPEGYSVSREKKERFSLILESASTNQTSMYLCASKPGLAGEELFFGEGSRLTVL.

This clonotype was seen at least ten times. The V gene is TRBV12-3 or TRBV12-4, the J gene TRBJ1-5; 9 nucleotides line up with TRBD1. The CDR3 covers 21 residues. After removal of 4 bases from V and 1 base from J, the junction contained 20 bases not matched to a gene. As DNA, the CDR3 is TGTGCCAGCAGTTACGGTAGTATGGGACAGGGAAGGGTCCGGAGCAATCAGCCCCAGCATTTT. Protein sequence: CASSYGSMGQGRVRSNQPQHF.

This clonotype came up many times. The chain uses TRBV3-1 and TRBJ2-2; no definite D call. Looked up from germline, CDR1 is LGHDT and CDR2 is YNNKEL (reference sequence). The V end was cut by 3 bases, the J end by 4 bases, with 9 bases between. The CDR3 loop spans 14 amino acids. The CDR3 DNA sequence: TGTGCCAGCAGCCAGGGTTTGAGCACCGGGGAGCTGTTTTTT. Translating it yields CASSQGLSTGELFF.

The sample holds a few counts of this clonotype. The chain employs TRBV7-9 and TRBJ2-7; 8 nucleotides match TRBD1. The CDR3 consists of 15 residues. CDR1 is SEHNR, CDR2 FQNEAQ, per germline (reference sequence). V dropped 7 bases and J dropped 0; count of bases not matched to a gene: 8. The CDR3 sequence is CASTHRDRSSYEQYF. The CDR3 region has the DNA TGTGCCAGCACCCACCGGGACAGGAGCTCCTACGAGCAGTACTTC. Looking up the rest from reference TRBV7-9 and TRBJ2-7 gives the full variable domain: DTGVSQNPRHKITKRGQNVTFRCDPISEHNRLYWYRQTLGQGPEFLTYFQNEAQLEKSRLLSDRFSAERPKGSFSTLEIQRTEQGDSAMYLCASTHRDRSSYEQYFGPGTRLTVT.

About this clonotype itself: With a much larger clone just one base away, this may be a read error. This sequence joins TRBV28 and TRBJ1-1; D remains ambiguous. The ends were cut back, 7 bases at V and 5 bases at J, with 11 bases in the middle. There are 12 residues in the CDR3. The V gene's germline CDR1 is MDHEN and CDR2 SYDVKM. The CDR3 DNA sequence: TGTGCCAGCAATTTGGGAGAGACTGAAGCTTTCTTT. This gives the protein CASNLGETEAFF.

V gene TRBV30 combines with J gene TRBJ1-1; 7 positions agree with TRBD1. Trimming took 0 bases from V and 5 from J; bases not matched to a gene: 15. The CDR3 has 17 amino acids. Germline V gives CDR1 GTSNPN, CDR2 SVGIG (reference sequence). The CDR3 nucleotides are TGTGCCTGGAGTGTACGTGCAGGGGGTACATTGCGGACTGAAGCTTTCTTT. It translates to CAWSVRAGGTLRTEAFF.

The rearrangement links TRBV9 to TRBJ2-1; D gene uncertain. The V gene's germline CDR1 is SGDLS and CDR2 YYNGEE. Trimming pared 0 bases from V and 2 bases from J, leaving 9 bases between. This CDR3 has 15 residues. CDR3 bases: TGTGCCAGCAGCGTAGGACCATCCCCCTACAATGAGCAGTTCTTC. Translating gives CASSVGPSPYNEQFF.

With regard to this clonotype: This may be a read error, as it is one base from a much larger clone. V usage is TRBV14 and J usage is TRBJ2-7, with D perhaps matching TRBD1 (6 bases). CDR3 length equals 12 residues. V was clipped by 8 bases and J by 9 bases, with 17 bases between them. Germline V gene lookup returns CDR1 SGHDN and CDR2 FVKESK. The DNA for the CDR3 is TGTGCCAGCGGCCCAGGGGCCTTCGGGCAGTACTTC. Translated: CASGPGAFGQYF.

This clonotype was found many times. J is TRBJ2-3 and V is TRBV12-3 or TRBV12-4; tentatively, D is TRBD2 (5 bases). Trimming took off 4 bases at V and 3 bases at J, with 14 bases between the two ends. The CDR3 spans 15 residues. The CDR3 DNA is TGTGCCAGCAGTTACGCGGGCCGTTTGACAGATACGCAGTATTTT. Its protein is CASSYAGRLTDTQYF.

This clonotype was recorded a few times. Since the CDR3 does not end with the conserved phenylalanine or tryptophan, this likely comes from a read error. V is TRBV25-1 and J is TRBJ1-1; 9 nucleotides line up with TRBD1. Germline CDR1 is MGHDK and CDR2 is SYGVNS. The CDR3 is made up of 13 amino acids. The V and J ends lost 7 bases and 1 base, in that order; junction bases with no gene match: 1. This chain's CDR3 is CASKGQGNTEAFL. The CDR3 DNA sequence: TGTGCCAGCAAGGGACAGGGGAACACTGAAGCTTTCCTT.

Worth noting for this clonotype: The germline gene is not matched at one end of the junction; a read error may be the cause. The chain employs TRBV10-3 and TRBJ2-1, with 10 bases that match TRBD2. There are 15 residues in the CDR3. The germline V gene has CDR1 ENHRY and CDR2 SYGVKD. The CDR3 is CAITEREGFGGEQFF. In DNA form, the CDR3 reads TGTGCCATCACTGAGCGGGAGGGGTTTGGCGGTGAGCAGTTCTTC.

In its sample, this clonotype was seen a few times. At one end, the junction sequence differs from germline, possibly due to a read error. V and J are TRBV12-3 or TRBV12-4 and TRBJ2-3; D gene uncertain. The length of the CDR3 is 12 residues. CDR3 DNA: TGTGCCAGCGGTTTCGGGACAGATACGCAGTATTTT. This encodes CASGFGTDTQYF.

The chain is built from TRBV9 and TRBJ2-1; 8 bases fit TRBD2. The CDR3 loop spans 17 amino acids. The V and J ends lost 3 bases and 6 bases, in that order; junction bases with no gene match: 14. Germline loops: CDR1 SGDLS, CDR2 YYNGEE. The CDR3 sequence: CASSGFRRREGRNEQFF. The CDR3 DNA reads TGTGCCAGCAGCGGGTTTAGGAGACGGGAGGGCCGCAATGAGCAGTTCTTC. The entire variable domain, with the rest obtained from reference TRBV9 and TRBJ2-1, is as follows: DSGVTQTPKHLITATGQRVTLRCSPRSGDLSVYWYQQSLDQGLQFLIQYYNGEERAKGNILERFSAQQFPDLHSELNLSSLELGDSALYFCASSGFRRREGRNEQFFGPGTRLTVL.

This chain joins TRBV30 and TRBJ1-1; D not resolved. Germline V gene data show CDR1 as GTSNPN and CDR2 as SVGIG (reference sequence). The V and J ends lost 3 bases and 7 bases respectively, with 12 bases between them. The CDR3 extends over 12 amino acids. CDR3 bases: TGTGCCTGGAGAGGGAGAGGACTTGAAGCTTTCTTT. Translating it yields CAWRGRGLEAFF.

This chain joins TRBV3-2 and TRBJ1-1. TRBV3-2 counts as a pseudogene. This CDR3 contains 17 residues. CDR3 DNA: TGTGCCAGCAGCCAATCAAGAGGGCACCAAATGAACACTGAAGCTTTCTTT. It is translated as CASSQSRGHQMNTEAFF.

V usage is TRBV5-1 and J usage is TRBJ2-2; D ambiguous. The length of the CDR3 is 15 residues. V was clipped by 2 bases and J by 1 base, with 9 bases between them. From germline, CDR1 is SGHRS and CDR2 YFSETQ. The CDR3 bases are TGCGCCAGCAGCTTTTTCGACGGGAACACCGGGGAGCTGTTTTTT. Translation gives CASSFFDGNTGELFF.

This clonotype appeared a few times. The rearrangement joins TRBV11-2 to TRBJ1-4; D may be TRBD1 (6 bases). This CDR3 spans 17 amino acids. The germline V gene encodes CDR1 SGHAT and CDR2 FQNNGV. Trimming removed 6 bases from V and 4 bases from J, with 21 bases in between. CDR3 coding DNA: TGTGCCAGCAGATACCGAGGGGGGCAAGGGGGTAATGAAAAACTGTTTTTT. It is translated as CASRYRGGQGGNEKLFF.

This chain uses TRBV11-2 with TRBJ2-5; TRBD1 agrees at 9 bases. The CDR3 extends over 15 amino acids. The ends lost 4 bases at V and 1 base at J; junction bases unmatched: 4. Germline V CDR1 and CDR2: SGHAT, FQNNGV. In DNA, the CDR3 is TGTGCCAGCAGCTACAGGGGGCATAGCCAAGAGACCCAGTACTTC. Amino acids: CASSYRGHSQETQYF.

This clonotype has a count of ten or more. V usage is TRBV27 and J usage is TRBJ1-1; D is undetermined. Looked up from germline, CDR1 is MNHEY and CDR2 is SMNVEV (reference sequence). The germline V and J ends were trimmed by 5 bases and 5 bases, with 15 bases remaining between them. This CDR3 contains 14 residues. The CDR3 loop reads CASSPGGLATEAFF. Here the CDR3 DNA reads TGTGCCAGCAGTCCGGGAGGGCTAGCTACTGAAGCTTTCTTT.

The table lists this clonotype with a few counts. This chain connects TRBV10-3 to TRBJ2-3; perhaps TRBD2 as D (6 bases). V lost 1 base, J lost 2 bases, and 13 bases lay in between. There are 16 residues in the CDR3. Germline CDR1 ENHRY, CDR2 SYGVKD. The CDR3 region has the DNA TGTGCCATCAGTGAGTTGGTAGCGGAGTACACAGATACGCAGTATTTT. Translating it yields CAISELVAEYTDTQYF.